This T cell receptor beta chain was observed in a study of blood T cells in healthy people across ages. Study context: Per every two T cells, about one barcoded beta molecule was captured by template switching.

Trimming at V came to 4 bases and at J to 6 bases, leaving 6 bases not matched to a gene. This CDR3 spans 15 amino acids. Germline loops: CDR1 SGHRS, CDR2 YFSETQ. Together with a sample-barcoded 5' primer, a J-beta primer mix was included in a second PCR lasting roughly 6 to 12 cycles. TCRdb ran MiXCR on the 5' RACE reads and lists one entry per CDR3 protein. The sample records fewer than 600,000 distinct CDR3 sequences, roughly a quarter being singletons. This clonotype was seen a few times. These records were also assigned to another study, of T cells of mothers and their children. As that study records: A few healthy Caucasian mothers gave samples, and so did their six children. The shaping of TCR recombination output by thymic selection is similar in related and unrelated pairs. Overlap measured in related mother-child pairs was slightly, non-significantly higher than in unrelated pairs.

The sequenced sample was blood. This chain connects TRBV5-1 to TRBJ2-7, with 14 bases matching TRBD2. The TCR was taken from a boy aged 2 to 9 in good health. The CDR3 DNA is TGCGCCAGCAGCCACGGACTAGCGGGAGGAGGCGAGCAGTACTTC. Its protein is CASSHGLAGGGEQYF.